This T cell receptor beta chain came from a study of blood T cells in healthy people across ages. Primers used in a second PCR of about 6 to 11 cycles were a sample-barcoded 5' primer and a J-beta primer mix. Via MiXCR, TCRdb re-called the 5' RACE reads, giving one row per CDR3 protein. Of roughly 2 million distinct CDR3 sequences in the sample, around half were seen once. The CDR3 has 16 amino acids. CDR1 is SGDLS, CDR2 YYNGEE, per germline. The V gene lost 3 bases and the J gene lost 8 bases, with 21 bases spanning the gap. The sequence was collected from a middle-aged woman in good health. This chain links TRBV9 with TRBJ2-4; D may be TRBD1 or TRBD2 (6 bases each). Sequencing was done on a sample of blood. The CDR3 DNA follows: TGTGCCAGCAGCGCCCCTCGACAGGCCGGGAGAGACATTCAGTACTTC. Protein: CASSAPRQAGRDIQYF.